This T cell receptor (beta chain) was sequenced in a study of T-cell memory formation after mild COVID-19. Amplification by 5'RACE using constant-segment primers produced TCR alpha and TCR beta cDNA libraries that carried sample barcodes and UMIs. TCRdb itself ran the 5' RACE reads through MiXCR, one entry per CDR3 protein. The sample includes around 320,000 distinct CDR3 sequences, 14% of them seen just once. Germline CDR1 SGHAT, CDR2 FQNNGV. The CDR3 sequence is 13 residues long. Trimming left V 5 bases short and J 7 bases short, with 12 bases between. The study's findings and limits: The CD4+ clones that contracted clustered mainly within CM and EM, and the CD8+ clones concentrated in EMRA.

This clonotype was seen a handful of times. Its antigen is unidentified. This sequence was found in a young man who had mild COVID-19 (a few samples of this study predate the infection). Cell type and time point are not known. This rearrangement joins TRBV11-2 to TRBJ2-1; tentatively, D is TRBD1 (6 bases). Material for sequencing was PBMCs or a T cell subset sorted from them (not recorded which). The CDR3 is CASSKQGSNEQFF. In nucleotides, the CDR3 is TGTGCCAGCAGCAAACAGGGCTCAAATGAGCAGTTCTTC.